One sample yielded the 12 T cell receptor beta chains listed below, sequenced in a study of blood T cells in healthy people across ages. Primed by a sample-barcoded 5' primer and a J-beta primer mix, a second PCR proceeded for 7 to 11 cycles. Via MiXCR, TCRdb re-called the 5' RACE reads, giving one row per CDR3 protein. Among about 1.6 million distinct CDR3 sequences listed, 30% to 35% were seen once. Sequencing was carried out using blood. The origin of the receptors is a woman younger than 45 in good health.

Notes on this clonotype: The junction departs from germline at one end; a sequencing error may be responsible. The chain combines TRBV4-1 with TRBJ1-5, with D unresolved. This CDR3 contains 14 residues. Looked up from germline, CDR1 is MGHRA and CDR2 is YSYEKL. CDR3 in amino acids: CANSQEERNRPQHF. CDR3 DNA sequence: TGCGCCAACAGCCAAGAGGAGAGGAACCGGCCCCAGCATTTT.

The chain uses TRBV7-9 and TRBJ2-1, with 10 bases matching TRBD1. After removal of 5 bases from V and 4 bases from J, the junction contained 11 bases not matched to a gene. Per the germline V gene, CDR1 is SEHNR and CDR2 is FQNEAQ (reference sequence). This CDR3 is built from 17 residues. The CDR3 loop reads CASSVSGTGEMYNEQFF. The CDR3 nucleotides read TGTGCCAGCAGCGTCTCCGGGACAGGGGAAATGTACAATGAGCAGTTCTTC.

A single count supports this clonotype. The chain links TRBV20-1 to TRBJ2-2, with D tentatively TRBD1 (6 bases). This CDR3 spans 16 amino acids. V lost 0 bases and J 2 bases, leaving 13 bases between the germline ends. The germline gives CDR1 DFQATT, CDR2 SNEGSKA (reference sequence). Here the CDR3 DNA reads TGCAGTGCTAGAGATGGCCGGACAGTTAACACCGGGGAGCTGTTTTTT. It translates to CSARDGRTVNTGELFF.

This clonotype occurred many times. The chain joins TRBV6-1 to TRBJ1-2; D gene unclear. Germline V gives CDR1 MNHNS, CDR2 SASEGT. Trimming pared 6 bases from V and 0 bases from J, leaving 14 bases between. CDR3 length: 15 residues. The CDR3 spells CASRSRSGSNYGYTF. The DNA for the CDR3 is TGTGCCAGCAGGAGTAGGTCTGGATCTAACTATGGCTACACCTTC.

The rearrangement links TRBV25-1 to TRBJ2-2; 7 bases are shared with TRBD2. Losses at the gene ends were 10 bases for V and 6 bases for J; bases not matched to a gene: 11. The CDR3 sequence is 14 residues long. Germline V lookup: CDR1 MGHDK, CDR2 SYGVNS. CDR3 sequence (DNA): TGTGCCACCTCCATTGGGGGAGGGGCCGGGGAGCTGTTTTTT. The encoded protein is CATSIGGGAGELFF.

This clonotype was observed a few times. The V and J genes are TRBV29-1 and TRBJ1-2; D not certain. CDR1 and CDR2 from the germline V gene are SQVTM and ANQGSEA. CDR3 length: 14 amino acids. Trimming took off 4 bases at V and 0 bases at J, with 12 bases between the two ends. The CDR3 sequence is CSVVSRESNYGYTF. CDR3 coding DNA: TGCAGCGTTGTTTCGAGGGAGTCTAACTATGGCTACACCTTC.

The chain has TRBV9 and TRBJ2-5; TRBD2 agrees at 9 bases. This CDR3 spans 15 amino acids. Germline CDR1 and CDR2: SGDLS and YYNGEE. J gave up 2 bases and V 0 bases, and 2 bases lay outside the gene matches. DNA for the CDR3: TGTGCCAGCAGCGTAGCGAGCGGGGGGCAAGAGACCCAGTACTTC. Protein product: CASSVASGGQETQYF.

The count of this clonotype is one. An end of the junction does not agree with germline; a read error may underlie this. CDR3 bases: TGTGCCAGCAGTTTCTTCCGGGTTGGGGCAGATGCGCAGTATTTT. It is translated as CASSFFRVGADAQYF. The J gene is TRBJ2-3, the V gene TRBV12-3 or TRBV12-4, with TRBD1 as a possible D gene (5 bases). CDR3 length equals 15 residues.

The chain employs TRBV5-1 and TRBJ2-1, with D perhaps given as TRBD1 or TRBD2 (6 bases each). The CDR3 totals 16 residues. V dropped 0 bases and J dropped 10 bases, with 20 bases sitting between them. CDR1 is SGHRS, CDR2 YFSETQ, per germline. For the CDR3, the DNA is TGCGCCAGCAGCTTGGAGGAGGGTTGGGGGGCCCCGGAGCAGTTCTTC. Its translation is CASSLEEGWGAPEQFF.

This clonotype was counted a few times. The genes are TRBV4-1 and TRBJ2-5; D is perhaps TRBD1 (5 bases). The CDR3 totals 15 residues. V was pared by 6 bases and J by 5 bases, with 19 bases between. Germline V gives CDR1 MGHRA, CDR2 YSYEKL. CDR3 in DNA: TGCGCCAGCAGTCACCCCCCGGCAGGGTTGGAGACCCAGTACTTC. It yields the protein CASSHPPAGLETQYF.

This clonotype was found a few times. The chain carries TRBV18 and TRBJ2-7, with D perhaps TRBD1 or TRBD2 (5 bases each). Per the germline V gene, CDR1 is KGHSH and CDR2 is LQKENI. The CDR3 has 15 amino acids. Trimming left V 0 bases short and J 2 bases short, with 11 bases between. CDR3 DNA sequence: TGTGCCAGCTCACCACCGATCCAGGGACCCTACGAGCAGTACTTC. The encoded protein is CASSPPIQGPYEQYF.

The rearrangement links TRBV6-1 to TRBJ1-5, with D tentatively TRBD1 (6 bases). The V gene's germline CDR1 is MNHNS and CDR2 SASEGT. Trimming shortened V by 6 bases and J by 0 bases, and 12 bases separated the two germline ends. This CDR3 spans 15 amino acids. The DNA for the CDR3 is TGTGCCAGCAGAGGTGACAGGATTAGCAATCAGCCCCAGCATTTT. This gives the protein CASRGDRISNQPQHF.